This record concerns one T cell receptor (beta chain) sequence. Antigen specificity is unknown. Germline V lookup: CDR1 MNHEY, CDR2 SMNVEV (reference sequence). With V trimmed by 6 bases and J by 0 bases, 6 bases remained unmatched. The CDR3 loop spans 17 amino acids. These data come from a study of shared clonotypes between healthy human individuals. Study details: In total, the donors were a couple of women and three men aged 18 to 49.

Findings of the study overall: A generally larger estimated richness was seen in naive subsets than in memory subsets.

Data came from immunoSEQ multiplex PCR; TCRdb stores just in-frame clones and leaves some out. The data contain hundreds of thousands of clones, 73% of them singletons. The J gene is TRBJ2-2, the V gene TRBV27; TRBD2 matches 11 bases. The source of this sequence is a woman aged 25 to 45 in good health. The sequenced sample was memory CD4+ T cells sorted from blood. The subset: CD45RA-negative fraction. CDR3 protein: CASRLTSGAANTGELFF. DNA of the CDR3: TGTGCCAGCAGACTGACTAGCGGGGCCGCGAACACCGGGGAGCTGTTTTTT.